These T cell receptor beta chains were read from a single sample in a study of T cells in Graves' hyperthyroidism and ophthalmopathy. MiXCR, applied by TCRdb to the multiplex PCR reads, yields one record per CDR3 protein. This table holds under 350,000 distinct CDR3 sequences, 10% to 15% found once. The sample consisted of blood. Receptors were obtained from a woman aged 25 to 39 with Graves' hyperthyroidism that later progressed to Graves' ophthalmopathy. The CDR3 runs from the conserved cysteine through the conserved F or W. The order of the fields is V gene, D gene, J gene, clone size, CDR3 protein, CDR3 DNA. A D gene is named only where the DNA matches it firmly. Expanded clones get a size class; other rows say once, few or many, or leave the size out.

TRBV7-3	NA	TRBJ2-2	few	CASSFGADAGELFF	TGTGCCAGCAGCTTCGGGGCGGACGCCGGGGAGCTGTTTTTT
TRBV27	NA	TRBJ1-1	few	CAGRGGVNTEAFF	TGTGCCGGCAGAGGAGGTGTGAACACTGAAGCTTTCTTT
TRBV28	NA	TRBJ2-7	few	CASSLGRRVTGQYF	TGTGCCAGCAGTTTAGGTAGGAGGGTTACGGGGCAGTACTTC
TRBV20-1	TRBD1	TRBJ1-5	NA	CSATQGGQGNQPQHF	TGCAGTGCTACCCAGGGGGGTCAAGGCAATCAGCCCCAGCATTTT
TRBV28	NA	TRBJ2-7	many	CASRGSRGSYEQYF	TGTGCCAGCAGGGGTTCCCGGGGCTCCTACGAGCAGTACTTC
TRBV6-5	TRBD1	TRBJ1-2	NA	CASSYGTGLYGYTF	TGTGCCAGCAGTTATGGGACAGGGTTGTATGGCTACACCTTC
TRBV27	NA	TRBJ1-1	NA	CASSLAGPAPEAFF	TGTGCCAGCAGTTTAGCCGGGCCAGCCCCTGAAGCTTTCTTT
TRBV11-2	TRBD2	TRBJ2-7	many	CASSLDLSGRTSAYEQYF	TGTGCCAGCAGCTTAGATTTGAGTGGCCGGACTAGCGCCTACGAGCAGTACTTC
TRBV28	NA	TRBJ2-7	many	CAREGIAYEQYF	TGTGCCAGGGAGGGGATCGCCTACGAGCAGTACTTC
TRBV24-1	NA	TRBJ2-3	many	CATSSHREDTQYF	TGTGCCACCAGTTCCCACAGGGAAGATACGCAGTATTTT
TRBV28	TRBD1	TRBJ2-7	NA	CASSLLVSGTGNEQYF	TGTGCCAGCAGTTTATTGGTCTCCGGGACAGGTAACGAGCAGTACTTC
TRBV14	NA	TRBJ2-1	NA	CASSQTSYNEQFF	TGTGCCAGCAGCCAAACCTCGTACAATGAGCAGTTCTTC
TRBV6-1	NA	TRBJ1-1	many	CASSGWGAGNTEAFF	TGTGCCAGCAGCGGTTGGGGGGCAGGGAACACTGAAGCTTTCTTT
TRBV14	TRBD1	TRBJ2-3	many	CASSLQGDVDTQYF	TGTGCCAGCAGCCTCCAGGGGGACGTAGATACGCAGTATTTT
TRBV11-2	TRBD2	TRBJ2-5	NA	CASSSGTRDQETQYF	TGTGCCAGCAGCTCCGGGACTAGAGACCAAGAGACCCAGTACTTC
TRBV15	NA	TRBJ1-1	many	CATSRGTANTEAFF	TGTGCCACCAGCAGAGGGACGGCGAACACTGAAGCTTTCTTT
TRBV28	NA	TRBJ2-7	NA	CASTLSDGGYEEQYF	TGTGCCAGCACGTTGAGTGACGGGGGCTACGAGGAGCAGTACTTC
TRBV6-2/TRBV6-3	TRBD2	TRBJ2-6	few	CASSPEEEAGPGANVLTF	TGTGCCAGCAGCCCGGAGGAGGAAGCGGGACCTGGGGCCAACGTCCTGACTTTC
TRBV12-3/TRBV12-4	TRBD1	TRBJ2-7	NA	CASSTGTGIGEQYF	TGTGCCAGCAGTACCGGGACAGGGATCGGCGAGCAGTACTTC
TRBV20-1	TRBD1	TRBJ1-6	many	CSAVQGIVNSPLHF	TGCAGTGCCGTACAGGGGATCGTTAATTCACCCCTCCACTTT
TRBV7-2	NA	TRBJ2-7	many	CASSVTGEQYF	TGTGCCAGCAGTGTTACAGGGGAGCAGTACTTC
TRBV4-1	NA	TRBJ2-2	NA	CASSQSSPGGTGELFF	TGCGCCAGCAGCCAATCGAGCCCTGGCGGTACCGGGGAGCTGTTTTTT
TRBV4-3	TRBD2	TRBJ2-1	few	CASSQGPGTSGRNEQFF	TGCGCCAGCAGCCAAGGGCCCGGGACTAGCGGGAGAAATGAGCAGTTCTTC
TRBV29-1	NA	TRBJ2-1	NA	CSVSEKFGGVVDEQFF	TGCAGCGTTTCTGAGAAATTTGGGGGAGTGGTCGATGAGCAGTTCTTC
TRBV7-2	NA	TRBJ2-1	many	CASSTRPEGADSYNEQFF	TGTGCCAGCAGCACACGCCCGGAGGGGGCGGACTCCTACAATGAGCAGTTCTTC
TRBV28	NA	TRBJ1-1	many	CASSLLGPNTEAFF	TGTGCCAGCAGTTTATTGGGCCCCAACACTGAAGCTTTCTTT
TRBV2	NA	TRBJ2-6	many	CASIRGRGAGANVLTF	TGTGCCAGCATCCGAGGGCGGGGCGCTGGGGCCAACGTCCTGACTTTC
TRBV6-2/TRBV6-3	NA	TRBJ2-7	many	CASSRQNLAYEQYF	TGTGCCAGCAGTCGACAGAACCTAGCGTACGAGCAGTACTTC